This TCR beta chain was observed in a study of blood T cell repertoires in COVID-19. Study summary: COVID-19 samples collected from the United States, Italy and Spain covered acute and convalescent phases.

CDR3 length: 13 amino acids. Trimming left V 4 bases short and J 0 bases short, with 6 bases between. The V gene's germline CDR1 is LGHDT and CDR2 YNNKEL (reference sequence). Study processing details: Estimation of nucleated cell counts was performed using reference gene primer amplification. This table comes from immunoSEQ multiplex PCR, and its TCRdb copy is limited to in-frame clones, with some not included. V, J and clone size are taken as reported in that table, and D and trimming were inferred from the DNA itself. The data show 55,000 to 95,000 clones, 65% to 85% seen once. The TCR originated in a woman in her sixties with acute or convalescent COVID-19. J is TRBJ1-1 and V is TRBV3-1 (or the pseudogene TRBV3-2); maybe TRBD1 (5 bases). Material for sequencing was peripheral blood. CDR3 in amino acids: CASSLGVNTEAFF. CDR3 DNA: TGTGCCAGCAGCCTAGGGGTGAACACTGAAGCTTTCTTT.